Sequencing of this T cell receptor (beta chain) was carried out in a study of OX40 agonist ivuxolimab in advanced cancers. Sequenced by immunoSEQ multiplex PCR; TCRdb stores in-frame clones only, minus some. The table records about 71,000 clones, roughly 84% of them present only once. Trimming cost V 5 bases and J 5 bases, with 13 bases left between them. In germline, CDR1 is SGHTA, CDR2 FQGNSA. The CDR3 has 15 amino acids. Comment on this clone: Other DNA sequences of this sample code for an identical CDR3.

V usage is TRBV7-2 and J usage is TRBJ1-6; D might be TRBD1 (5 bases). Sample: CD4+ or CD8+ T cells sorted from blood, taken in a trial of the OX40 agonist ivuxolimab. This TCR came from an adult with an advanced solid tumor such as melanoma, head and neck, liver or kidney cancer. CDR3 nucleotides: TGTGCCAGCAGCCTCATGGGGGGGGATAATTCACCCCTCCACTTT. Amino acid sequence: CASSLMGGDNSPLHF.